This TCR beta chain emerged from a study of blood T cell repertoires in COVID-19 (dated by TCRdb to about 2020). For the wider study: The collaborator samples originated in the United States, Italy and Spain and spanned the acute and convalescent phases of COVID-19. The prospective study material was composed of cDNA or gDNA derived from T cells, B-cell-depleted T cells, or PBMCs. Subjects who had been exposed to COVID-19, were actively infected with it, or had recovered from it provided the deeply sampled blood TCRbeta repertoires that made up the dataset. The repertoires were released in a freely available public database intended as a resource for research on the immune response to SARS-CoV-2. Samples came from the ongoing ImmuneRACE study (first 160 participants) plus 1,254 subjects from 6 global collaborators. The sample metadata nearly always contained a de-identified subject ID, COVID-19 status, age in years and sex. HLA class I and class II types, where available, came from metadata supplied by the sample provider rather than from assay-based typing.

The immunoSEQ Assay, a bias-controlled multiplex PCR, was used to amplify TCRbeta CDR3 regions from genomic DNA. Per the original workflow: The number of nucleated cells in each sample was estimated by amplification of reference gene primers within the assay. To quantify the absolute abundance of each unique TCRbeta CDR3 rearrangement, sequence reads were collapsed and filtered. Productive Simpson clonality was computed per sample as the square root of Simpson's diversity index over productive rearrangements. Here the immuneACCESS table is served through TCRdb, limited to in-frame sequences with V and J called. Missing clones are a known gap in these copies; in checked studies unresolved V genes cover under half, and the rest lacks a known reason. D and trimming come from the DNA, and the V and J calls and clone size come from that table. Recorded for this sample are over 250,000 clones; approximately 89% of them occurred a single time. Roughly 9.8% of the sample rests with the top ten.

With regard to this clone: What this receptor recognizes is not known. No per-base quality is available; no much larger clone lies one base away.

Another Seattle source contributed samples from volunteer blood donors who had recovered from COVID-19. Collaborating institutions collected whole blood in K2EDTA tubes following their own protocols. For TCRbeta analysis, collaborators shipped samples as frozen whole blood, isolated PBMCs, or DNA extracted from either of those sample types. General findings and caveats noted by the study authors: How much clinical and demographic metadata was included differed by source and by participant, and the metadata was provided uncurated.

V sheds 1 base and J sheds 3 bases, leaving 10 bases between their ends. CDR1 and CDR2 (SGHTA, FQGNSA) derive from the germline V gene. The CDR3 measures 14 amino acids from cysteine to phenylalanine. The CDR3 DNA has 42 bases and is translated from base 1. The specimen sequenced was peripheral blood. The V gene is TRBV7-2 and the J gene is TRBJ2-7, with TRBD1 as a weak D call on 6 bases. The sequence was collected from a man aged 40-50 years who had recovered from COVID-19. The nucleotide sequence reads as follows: TGTGCCAGCAGCTTAGTTTCACAGGGCTACGAGCAGTACTTC. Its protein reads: CASSLVSQGYEQYF.